This T cell receptor (beta chain) was identified during a study of OX40 agonist ivuxolimab in advanced cancers. Study observations and caveats: Low clonal expansion, among the lowest seen, marked partial responders at 0.1-3.0 mg/kg.

With regard to this clone: Its matching antigen is unknown.

Sequencing used immunoSEQ multiplex PCR; TCRdb keeps in-frame clones, though not all of them. The sample yields 60,000 to 70,000 clones, roughly 82% seen once. Blood was sampled at baseline, cycle 4 day 1, and cycle 7 day 1. The germline gives CDR1 SGHKS, CDR2 YYEKEE (reference sequence). Trimming took off 3 bases at V and 6 bases at J, with 11 bases between the two ends. CDR3 length: 13 amino acids. The material was CD4+ or CD8+ T cells sorted from blood, obtained in a trial of the OX40 agonist ivuxolimab. The chain uses TRBV5-5 and TRBJ2-3; the D is unclear. The TCR originated in an adult with an advanced solid tumor such as melanoma, head and neck, liver or kidney cancer. The CDR3 nucleotides read TGTGCCAGCAGCTCGAGTCAGAGGGATACGCAGTATTTT. Translation gives CASSSSQRDTQYF.